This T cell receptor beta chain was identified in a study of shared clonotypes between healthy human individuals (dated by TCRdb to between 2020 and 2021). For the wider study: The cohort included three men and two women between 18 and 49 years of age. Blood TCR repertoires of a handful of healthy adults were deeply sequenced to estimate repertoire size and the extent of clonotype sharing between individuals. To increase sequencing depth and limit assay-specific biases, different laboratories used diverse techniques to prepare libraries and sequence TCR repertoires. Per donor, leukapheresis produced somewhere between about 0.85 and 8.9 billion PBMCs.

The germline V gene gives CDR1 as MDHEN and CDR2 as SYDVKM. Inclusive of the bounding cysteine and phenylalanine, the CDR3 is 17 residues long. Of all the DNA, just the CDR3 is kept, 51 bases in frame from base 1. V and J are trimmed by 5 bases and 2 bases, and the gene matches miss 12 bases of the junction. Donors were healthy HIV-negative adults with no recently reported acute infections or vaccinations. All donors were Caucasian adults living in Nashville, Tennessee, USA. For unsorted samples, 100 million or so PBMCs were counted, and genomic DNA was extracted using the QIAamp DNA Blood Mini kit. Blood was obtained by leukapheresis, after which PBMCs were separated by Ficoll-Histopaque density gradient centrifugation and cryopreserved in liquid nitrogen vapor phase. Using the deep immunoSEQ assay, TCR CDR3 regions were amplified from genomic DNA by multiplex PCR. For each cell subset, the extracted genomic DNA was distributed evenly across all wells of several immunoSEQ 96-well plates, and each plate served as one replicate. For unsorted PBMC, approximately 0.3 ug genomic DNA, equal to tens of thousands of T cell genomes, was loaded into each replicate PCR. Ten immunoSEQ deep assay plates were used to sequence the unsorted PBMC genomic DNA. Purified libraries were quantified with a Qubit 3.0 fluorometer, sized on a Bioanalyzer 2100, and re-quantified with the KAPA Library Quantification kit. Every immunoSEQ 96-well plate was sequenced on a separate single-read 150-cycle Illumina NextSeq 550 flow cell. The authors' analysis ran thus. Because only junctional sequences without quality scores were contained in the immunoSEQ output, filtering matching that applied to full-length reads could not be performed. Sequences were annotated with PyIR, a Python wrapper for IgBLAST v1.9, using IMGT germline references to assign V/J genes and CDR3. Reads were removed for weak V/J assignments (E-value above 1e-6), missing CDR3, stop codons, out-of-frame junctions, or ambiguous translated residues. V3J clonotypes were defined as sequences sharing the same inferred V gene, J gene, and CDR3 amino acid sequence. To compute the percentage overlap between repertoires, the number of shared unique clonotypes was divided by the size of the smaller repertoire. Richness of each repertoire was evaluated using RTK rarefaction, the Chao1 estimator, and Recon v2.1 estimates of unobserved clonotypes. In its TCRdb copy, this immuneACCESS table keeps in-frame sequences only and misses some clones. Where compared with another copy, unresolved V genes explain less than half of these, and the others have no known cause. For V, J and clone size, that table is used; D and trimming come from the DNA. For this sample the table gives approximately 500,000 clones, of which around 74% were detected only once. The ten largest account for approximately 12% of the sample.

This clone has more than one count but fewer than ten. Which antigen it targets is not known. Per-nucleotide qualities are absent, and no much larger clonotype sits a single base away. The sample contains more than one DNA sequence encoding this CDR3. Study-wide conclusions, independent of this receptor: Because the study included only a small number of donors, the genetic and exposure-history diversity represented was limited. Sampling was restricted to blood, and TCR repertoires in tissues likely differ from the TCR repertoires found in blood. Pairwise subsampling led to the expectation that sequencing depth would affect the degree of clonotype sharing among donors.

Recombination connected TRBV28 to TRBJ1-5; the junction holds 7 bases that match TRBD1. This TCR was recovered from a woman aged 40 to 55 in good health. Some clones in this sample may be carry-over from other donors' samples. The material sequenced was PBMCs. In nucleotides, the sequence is TGTGCCAGCAGTCGACAGGGCAAACTACGGGGCAATCAGCCCCAGCATTTT. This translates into CASSRQGKLRGNQPQHF.